What follows is one TCR beta chain and its context. Its antigen remains unknown. Naive-designated CD8 cells lacked CD45RO, were positively enriched for CCR7, and omitted terminally differentiated effector memory CD45RA+ cells. This specimen comes from a study of shared clonotypes between healthy human individuals. Study-wide findings and caveats: Despite large depth, sorted-subset datasets appeared incompletely sequenced. Clonotype sharing among donors was thought likely to change with sequencing depth. Memory subsets generally showed smaller estimated richness than naive subsets did.

Template for every sorted-subset replicate PCR totaled about 200 ng DNA, 25,000 to 35,000 T cell genomes. The data were produced by immunoSEQ multiplex PCR, yet TCRdb's version contains in-frame clones alone and is incomplete. The data show nearly 2 million clones, with about 95% seen just once and 0.9% to 1.5% held by the top ten. CDR1 is SEHNR, CDR2 FQNEAQ, per germline (reference sequence). The V gene lost 5 bases and the J gene lost 5 bases, with 9 bases spanning the gap. The CDR3 sequence is 12 residues long. The rearrangement joins TRBV7-9 to TRBJ2-5; possibly TRBD1 for D (5 bases). The specimen sequenced was naive CD8+ T cells sorted from blood. The TCR was taken from a man younger than 30 in good health. This CDR3 is CASSLYRETQYF. CDR3 in DNA: TGTGCCAGCAGCCTTTACAGGGAGACCCAGTACTTC.